These 20 T cell receptor beta chains were sequenced from one sample in a study of sequential checkpoint blockade in melanoma (dated by TCRdb to the late 2010s). Libraries were made using the immunoSEQ multiplex PCR assay. TCRdb limited this immuneACCESS table to in-frame rearrangements with V and J called. A share of clones is missing; checked studies link under half to unresolved V genes, and the rest is unexplained. This sample gives fewer than 4,000 clones in total; around 19% of them show up just once. The top ten clones comprise approximately 8.5% of the sample. The treatment or condition label of this sample denotes: randomized to nivolumab then ipilimumab (arm A) or the reverse (arm B). Source: tumor tissue (inferred from file names), taken from a patient given nivolumab and ipilimumab in sequence. All receptors derive from a human donor with melanoma.

The chain combines TRBV28 with TRBJ2-6, with D perhaps TRBD2 (5 bases). This CDR3 spans 14 amino acids. V was shortened by 8 bases and J by 0 bases, with 8 bases between the two germline ends. Per germline, CDR1 MDHEN and CDR2 SYDVKM. CDR3 DNA sequence: TGTGCCAGCCGGGGTCGCTCTGGGGCCAACGTCCTGACTTTC. Translation gives CASRGRSGANVLTF.

This chain connects TRBV19 to TRBJ2-1; D not certain. V dropped 3 bases and J dropped 3 bases, with 6 bases sitting between them. In germline, CDR1 is LNHDA, CDR2 SQIVND (reference sequence). The CDR3 has 13 residues. In nucleotides, the CDR3 is TGTGCCAGTAGTATCTCCCACTACAATGAGCAGTTCTTC. Encoded protein: CASSISHYNEQFF. Full variable domain (outside the CDR3, taken from reference TRBV19 and TRBJ2-1): DGGITQSPKYLFRKEGQNVTLSCEQNLNHDAMYWYRQDPGQGLRLIYYSQIVNDFQKGDIAEGYSVSREKKESFPLTVTSAQKNPTAFYLCASSISHYNEQFFGPGTRLTVL.

The chain carries TRBV18 and TRBJ2-1; weak D call: TRBD2 (6 bases). The CDR3 is 16 amino acids. V was cut by 2 bases and J by 8 bases, with 19 bases left in between. Germline V gene data show CDR1 as KGHSH and CDR2 as LQKENI. The CDR3 DNA reads TGTGCCAGCTCACCAACCTGGTCTAGGGAGCGGGATGAGCAGTTCTTC. Encoded protein: CASSPTWSRERDEQFF.

The chain joins TRBV9 to TRBJ2-2, with 11 nucleotides matching TRBD2. The length of the CDR3 is 16 residues. Germline V gene lookup returns CDR1 SGDLS and CDR2 YYNGEE. Trimming cost V 0 bases and J 5 bases; bases outside gene matches: 3. Here the CDR3 reads CASSVVAGGPTGELFF. CDR3 DNA sequence: TGTGCCAGCAGCGTAGTAGCGGGAGGGCCAACCGGGGAGCTGTTTTTT. The full variable domain, in which reference TRBV9 and TRBJ2-2 provide the parts outside the CDR3, is DSGVTQTPKHLITATGQRVTLRCSPRSGDLSVYWYQQSLDQGLQFLIQYYNGEERAKGNILERFSAQQFPDLHSELNLSSLELGDSALYFCASSVVAGGPTGELFFGEGSRLTVL.

The chain has TRBV19 and TRBJ1-3; a possible D gene is TRBD1 (6 bases). The CDR3 spans 15 residues. Germline CDR1 and CDR2: LNHDA and SQIVND (reference sequence). Trimming pared 5 bases from V and 1 base from J, leaving 12 bases between. Here the CDR3 reads CASSHIQGSGNTIYF. CDR3 sequence (DNA): TGTGCCAGTAGTCACATACAGGGATCTGGAAACACCATATATTTT.

This clone counts as medium-sized. The CDR3 is CASSDLLTVRNTIYF. The CDR3 DNA reads as TGTGCCAGCAGTGATCTCTTGACAGTTAGAAACACCATATATTTT. V is TRBV6-8 and J is TRBJ1-3; possibly TRBD1 for D (5 bases). Trimming removed 5 bases from V and 5 bases from J, with 16 bases in between. CDR1 is MNHGY, CDR2 SAAAGT, per germline. This CDR3 comprises 15 residues.

The chain carries TRBV5-1 and TRBJ2-7, with 7 bases fitting TRBD2. V dropped 6 bases and J dropped 2; count of bases not matched to a gene: 17. Germline V gene sequence: CDR1 SGHRS, CDR2 YFSETQ. The CDR3 has 17 amino acids. The CDR3 sequence: CASTQLDGGSGPYEQYF. The CDR3 DNA sequence: TGCGCCAGCACGCAATTGGATGGCGGGAGTGGCCCCTACGAGCAGTACTTC.

The sample holds a few counts of this clone. The chain recombines TRBV6-8 with TRBJ1-3, with D unclear. CDR3 size: 17 residues. Germline CDR1 is MNHGY and CDR2 is SAAAGT. Trimming stripped 5 bases from V and 0 bases from J, with 17 bases between. The CDR3 reads CASSTLFGTSSGNTIYF. CDR3 DNA: TGTGCCAGCAGTACTCTCTTTGGCACGAGCTCTGGAAACACCATATATTTT.

The gene calls are TRBV11-3 and TRBJ2-7; 11 nucleotides align to TRBD1. Germline-derived CDR1 and CDR2 are SGHNT and YENEEA. The CDR3 is 14 amino acids. J gave up 3 bases and V 5 bases, and 3 bases lay outside the gene matches. The CDR3 DNA sequence: TGTGCCAGCAGCCCGGGACAGGGGGACTACGAGCAGTACTTC. Its translation: CASSPGQGDYEQYF.

V and J are TRBV14 and TRBJ2-7, with TRBD2 matching over 7 bases. The CDR3 contains 13 residues. Per germline, CDR1 SGHDN and CDR2 FVKESK. The J segment lost 2 bases and the V segment lost 5 bases, leaving 3 bases of the junction unmatched. CDR3 protein: CASSKGLAYEQYF. For the CDR3, the DNA is TGTGCCAGCAGCAAAGGACTAGCCTACGAGCAGTACTTC. Based on the CDR3 plus reference TRBV14 and TRBJ2-7, the full variable domain is EAGVTQFPSHSVIEKGQTVTLRCDPISGHDNLYWYRRVMGKEIKFLLHFVKESKQDESGMPNNRFLAERTGGTYSTLKVQPAELEDSGVYFCASSKGLAYEQYFGPGTRLTVT.

There are a few counts of this clone. Additional DNA sequences in this sample encode the identical CDR3. The V gene is TRBV30, the J gene TRBJ1-4; D is unresolved. CDR1 is GTSNPN and CDR2 is SVGIG in the germline V gene (reference sequence). Trimming took 0 bases from V and 7 from J, leaving 6 bases between them. The CDR3 covers 12 residues. The CDR3 sequence: CAWSVLREKLFF. The CDR3 DNA follows: TGTGCCTGGAGTGTACTTCGTGAAAAACTGTTTTTT. Combining the CDR3 with reference TRBV30 and TRBJ1-4 gives the whole variable domain SQTIHQWPATLVQPVGSPLSLECTVEGTSNPNLYWYRQAAGRGLQLLFYSVGIGQISSEVPQNLSASRPQDRQFILSSKKLLLSDSGFYLCAWSVLREKLFFGSGTQLSVL.

This clone was counted only a few times. The chain links TRBV19 to TRBJ1-2; TRBD1 matches 8 bases. V shed 8 bases, J shed 5 bases, and the junction held 16 bases outside the gene matches. The CDR3 length is 16 residues. CDR1 and CDR2 (germline): LNHDA, SQIVND (reference sequence). The CDR3 loop reads CASADRVGTYEYGYTF. The CDR3 DNA reads TGTGCCAGTGCGGACAGGGTGGGAACCTATGAATATGGCTACACCTTC.

This clone was observed many times. This chain connects TRBV11-3 to TRBJ2-5, with 8 nucleotides matching TRBD1. CDR1 and CDR2 from the germline V gene are SGHNT and YENEEA. The V gene end was trimmed by 3 bases and the J gene end by 2 bases; junction bases not matched to a gene: 2. The CDR3 covers 14 residues. The CDR3 bases are TGTGCCAGCAGCTTGCAGGGGGCTCAAGAGACCCAGTACTTC. It is translated as CASSLQGAQETQYF.

The chain couples TRBV11-3 to TRBJ2-1; D is perhaps TRBD1 or TRBD2 (5 bases each). The CDR3 is made up of 15 amino acids. The ends were cut back, 6 bases at V and 2 bases at J, with 14 bases in the middle. Germline V gene data show CDR1 as SGHNT and CDR2 as YENEEA. CDR3 DNA sequence: TGTGCCAGCAGGTTGGCAGGGAGTACCTACAATGAGCAGTTCTTC. It codes for CASRLAGSTYNEQFF.

This clone was recorded once. The chain recombines TRBV19 with TRBJ2-7; D ambiguous. The CDR3 consists of 13 residues. The ends were cut back, 5 bases at V and 2 bases at J, with 10 bases in the middle. CDR1 is LNHDA and CDR2 is SQIVND in the germline V gene (reference sequence). The CDR3 coding sequence is TGTGCCAGTAGTTTGTTCCACACCTACGAGCAGTACTTC. As protein: CASSLFHTYEQYF.

This clone is medium-sized (0.01 to 0.1%). The V call is TRBV18, the J call TRBJ1-1; TRBD1 matches 7 bases. CDR1 is KGHSH, CDR2 LQKENI, per germline. V shed 5 bases, J shed 2 bases, and the junction held 5 bases outside the gene matches. CDR3 size: 14 residues. The CDR3 here is CASSNRTGNTEAFF. CDR3 DNA sequence: TGTGCCAGCTCAAACAGGACAGGCAACACTGAAGCTTTCTTT.

This clone was seen ten or more times. V is TRBV11-3 and J is TRBJ2-7, with TRBD2 matching over 11 bases. Germline V gene lookup returns CDR1 SGHNT and CDR2 YENEEA. The CDR3 has 15 amino acids. J was trimmed by 0 bases and V by 5 bases; bases with no gene match: 3. CDR3 sequence (DNA): TGTGCCAGCAGCCAAGGACTAGCGGGCTCCTACGAGCAGTACTTC. It translates to CASSQGLAGSYEQYF.

The chain links TRBV10-2 to TRBJ2-2, with D perhaps TRBD1 (6 bases). CDR1 WSHSY and CDR2 SAAADI come from the germline V gene. V gave up 7 bases and J gave up 4 bases, with 10 bases separating them. CDR3 length: 13 amino acids. The CDR3: CASTSDSTGELFF. CDR3 DNA: TGCGCCAGCACTTCGGACAGCACCGGGGAGCTGTTTTTT.

This clone rates as medium-sized. The J gene is TRBJ2-5, the V gene TRBV10-3, with a weak D call TRBD1 (7 bases). Germline CDR1 and CDR2: ENHRY and SYGVKD. V was pared by 0 bases and J by 5 bases, with 10 bases between. The CDR3 runs to 14 residues. CDR3 nucleotide sequence: TGTGCCATCAGTGAGTCGGCAGGGGGGGAGACCCAGTACTTC. This gives the protein CAISESAGGETQYF.

The chain couples TRBV5-1 to TRBJ1-4; D possibly corresponds to TRBD1 (6 bases). The germline V gene has CDR1 SGHRS and CDR2 YFSETQ. This CDR3 contains 14 residues. V was pared by 0 bases and J by 8 bases, with 11 bases between. The DNA of the CDR3 is TGCGCCAGCAGCTTGGGGGGGGCAGGAGAAAAACTGTTTTTT. Encoded protein: CASSLGGAGEKLFF.